The sequence of this TCR beta chain was determined in a study of T cell repertoires in cytomegalovirus infection. There are a few counts of this clonotype. Its antigen is not known. CDR1 and CDR2 from the germline V gene are SGHVS and FNYEAQ. V trimming: 7 bases; J trimming: 2 bases; junction bases outside the gene matches: 12. This CDR3 spans 18 amino acids. TCRdb processed the reads anew with MiXCR; each CDR3 protein has one entry. The sample lists tens of thousands of distinct CDR3 sequences, approximately 46% occurring once. Sequences were derived from CD8+ T cells from cultured PBMCs, sampled from culture after CMV antigen stimulation. The chain recombines TRBV7-6 with TRBJ2-1, with TRBD2 identical over 12 bases. This sequence was found in a human donor in good health (CMV status not recorded). Some clones in this sample may be carry-over from other donors' samples. The CDR3 DNA follows: TGTGCCAGCACCATACTAGCGGGAGGAAAAGAACCCTACAATGAGCAGTTCTTC. Translation: CASTILAGGKEPYNEQFF.